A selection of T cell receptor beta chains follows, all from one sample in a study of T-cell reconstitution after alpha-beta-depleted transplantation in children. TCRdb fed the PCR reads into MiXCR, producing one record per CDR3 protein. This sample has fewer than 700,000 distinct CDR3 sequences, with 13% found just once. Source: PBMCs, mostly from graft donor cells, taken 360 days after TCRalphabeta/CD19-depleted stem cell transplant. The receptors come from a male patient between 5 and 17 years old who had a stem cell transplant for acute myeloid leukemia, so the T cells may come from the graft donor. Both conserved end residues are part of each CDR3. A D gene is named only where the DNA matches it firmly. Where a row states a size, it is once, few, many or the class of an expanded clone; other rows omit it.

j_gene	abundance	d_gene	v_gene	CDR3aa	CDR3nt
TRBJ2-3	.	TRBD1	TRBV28	CASSHSGQGRTDTQYF	TGTGCCAGCAGCCATTCCGGACAGGGAAGGACAGATACGCAGTATTTT
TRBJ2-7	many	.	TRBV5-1	CASSLESGGAEAYEQYF	TGCGCCAGCAGCTTGGAGTCCGGGGGCGCTGAGGCGTACGAGCAGTACTTC
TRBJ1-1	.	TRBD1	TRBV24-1	CATSDSTGAKGPEAFF	TGTGCCACCAGTGACTCGACAGGGGCGAAGGGACCTGAAGCTTTCTTT
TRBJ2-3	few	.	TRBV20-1	CSARGAKAYTQYF	TGCAGTGCTAGAGGGGCCAAAGCCTATACGCAGTATTTT
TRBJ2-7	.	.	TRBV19	CASSIGGNYEQYF	TGTGCCAGTAGTATAGGGGGAAACTACGAGCAGTACTTC
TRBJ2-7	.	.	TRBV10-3	CAISPAAYEQYF	TGTGCCATCAGCCCCGCCGCCTACGAGCAGTACTTC
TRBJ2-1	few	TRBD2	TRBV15	CATSNIGRYNEQFF	TGTGCCACCAGCAATATCGGGAGGTACAATGAGCAGTTCTTC
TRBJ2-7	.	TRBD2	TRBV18	CASSPLAGENHEQYF	TGTGCCAGCTCACCTCTAGCGGGAGAAAACCACGAGCAGTACTTC
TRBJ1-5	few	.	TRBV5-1	CASSLEGRGLQPQHF	TGCGCCAGCAGCTTGGAGGGCAGGGGTTTGCAGCCCCAGCATTTT
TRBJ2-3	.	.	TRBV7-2	CASSFGTKGDTQYF	TGTGCCAGCAGCTTCGGGACCAAGGGAGATACGCAGTATTTT
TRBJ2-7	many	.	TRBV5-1	CASSIGTNEQYF	TGCGCCAGCAGCATAGGGACGAACGAGCAGTACTTC
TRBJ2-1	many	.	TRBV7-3	CASTPYGPLLSYNEQFF	TGTGCCAGCACCCCCTATGGGCCCCTACTATCCTACAATGAGCAGTTCTTC
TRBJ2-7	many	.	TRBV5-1	CASSFATNYEQYF	TGCGCCAGCAGCTTCGCCACAAACTACGAGCAGTACTTC
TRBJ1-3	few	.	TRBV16	CASSPQNKDTGNTIYF	TGTGCCAGCAGCCCCCAGAACAAAGATACTGGAAACACCATATATTTT
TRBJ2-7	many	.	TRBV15	CATSINRDWLHEQYF	TGTGCCACCAGCATTAACAGGGATTGGCTCCACGAGCAGTACTTC
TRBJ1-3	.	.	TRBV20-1	CSAPRTAGNTIYF	TGCAGTGCTCCTAGGACAGCGGGAAACACCATATATTTT
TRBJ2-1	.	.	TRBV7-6	CATRGDRYNEQFF	TGTGCCACTCGGGGGGACAGATACAATGAGCAGTTCTTC
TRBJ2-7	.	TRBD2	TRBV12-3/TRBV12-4	CASSFGTSGSQSYEQYF	TGTGCCAGCAGTTTCGGGACTAGCGGTTCCCAAAGCTACGAGCAGTACTTC
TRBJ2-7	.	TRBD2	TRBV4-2	CASSQVATSGQPYEQYF	TGTGCCAGCAGCCAAGTGGCCACTAGCGGCCAGCCCTACGAGCAGTACTTC
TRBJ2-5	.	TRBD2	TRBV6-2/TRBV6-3	CASRVTSGETQYF	TGTGCCAGCAGGGTGACTAGCGGGGAGACCCAGTACTTC
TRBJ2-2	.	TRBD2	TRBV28	CASSFVPGLAGGKDTGELFF	TGTGCCAGCAGTTTCGTCCCGGGACTAGCGGGAGGGAAGGACACCGGGGAGCTGTTTTTT
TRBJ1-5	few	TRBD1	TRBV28	CASSLGQGREPQHF	TGTGCCAGCAGCTTAGGACAGGGGCGGGAGCCCCAGCATTTT
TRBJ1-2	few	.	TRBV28	CASSGVDRGYTF	TGTGCCAGCAGTGGAGTAGATCGAGGCTACACCTTC
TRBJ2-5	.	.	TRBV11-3	CASSLEDREQETQYF	TGTGCCAGCAGCTTAGAGGACCGTGAGCAAGAGACCCAGTACTTC
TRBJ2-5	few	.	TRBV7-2	CASSPHRGTRPRSSQYF	TGTGCCAGCAGCCCCCACCGGGGAACTAGACCGCGGTCGTCCCAGTACTTC
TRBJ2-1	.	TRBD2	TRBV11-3	CASSPGLAAVGEQFF	TGTGCCAGCAGTCCGGGACTAGCGGCCGTCGGTGAGCAGTTCTTC
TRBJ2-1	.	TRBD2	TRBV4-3	CASSQDPASGSLNEQFF	TGCGCCAGCAGCCAAGACCCAGCTAGCGGGAGCCTCAATGAGCAGTTCTTC
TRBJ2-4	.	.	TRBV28	CASSLRQGKNIQYF	TGTGCCAGCAGTTTAAGGCAGGGCAAAAACATTCAGTACTTC
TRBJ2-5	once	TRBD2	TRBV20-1	CCPVRLAGDAETQYF	TGCTGCCCGGTACGACTAGCGGGAGATGCGGAGACCCAGTACTTC